Listed below are T cell receptor beta chains from one sample, sequenced in a study of beta chain features in type 1 diabetes. Assay: immunoSEQ multiplex PCR; the TCRdb copy retains only in-frame clones and omits some. The sample shows roughly 330,000 clones, 9.5% to 12% of them seen only once. Specimen: naive CD4+ T cells from blood. All receptors derive from a young woman in good health. CDR3s include the opening cysteine and the closing phenylalanine or tryptophan. D genes are given only for firm matches. Size values are once, few and many counts, or a class for expanded clones, and some rows have none.

CAWSQNSLAKNIQYF TGTGCCTGGAGCCAAAACAGCTTAGCCAAAAACATTCAGTACTTC TRBJ2-4 - TRBV30 -
CASSKTEETQYF TGTGCCAGTAGTAAGACAGAAGAGACCCAGTACTTC TRBJ2-5 - TRBV19 few
CASSQAGTSGPTDTQYF TGCGCCAGCAGCCAAGCTGGCACTAGCGGACCCACAGATACGCAGTATTTT TRBJ2-3 TRBD2 TRBV4-1 -
CASSLARLAYNEQFF TGTGCCAGCAGCTTAGCTAGACTAGCTTACAATGAGCAGTTCTTC TRBJ2-1 TRBD2 TRBV7-8 -
CASSFQAGELFF TGTGCCAGCAGCTTTCAGGCCGGGGAGCTGTTTTTT TRBJ2-2 - TRBV5-4 few
CASSPTSGWADTQYF TGTGCCAGCAGTCCGACTAGCGGGTGGGCAGATACGCAGTATTTT TRBJ2-3 TRBD2 TRBV27 few
CASSPLGQGAPLQFF TGTGCCAGCAGCCCCCTGGGACAGGGGGCCCCACTGCAGTTCTTC TRBJ2-1 TRBD1 TRBV7-2 -
CSATPYEQYF TGCAGTGCCACTCCCTACGAGCAGTACTTC TRBJ2-7 - TRBV20-1 few
CSAVGDILSGANVLTF TGCAGCGCGGTCGGGGACATACTCTCTGGGGCCAACGTCCTGACTTTC TRBJ2-6 - TRBV29-1 -
CASRLATHTGELFF TGTGCCAGCCGACTAGCGACGCACACCGGGGAGCTGTTTTTT TRBJ2-2 TRBD2 TRBV6-5 -
CAWSNAGTDYGYTF TGTGCCTGGAGTAACGCCGGGACAGACTATGGCTACACCTTC TRBJ1-2 TRBD1 TRBV30 -
CASSLLTGGAYEQYF TGTGCCAGCAGTTTACTGACAGGGGGCGCATACGAGCAGTACTTC TRBJ2-7 TRBD1 TRBV28 -
CASTPNRDRGNEQFF TGTGCCAGCACCCCAAACCGGGACAGGGGGAATGAGCAGTTCTTC TRBJ2-1 TRBD1 TRBV7-2 -
CASSLGTGRGEQYF TGCGCCAGCAGCTTGGGTACAGGGCGAGGCGAGCAGTACTTC TRBJ2-7 - TRBV5-1 few
CSVVSVGPYNEQFF TGCAGCGTTGTTTCGGTGGGCCCCTACAATGAGCAGTTCTTC TRBJ2-1 - TRBV29-1 few
CASRPDRDYGYTF TGTGCCAGCAGACCCGACAGAGACTATGGCTACACCTTC TRBJ1-2 - TRBV6-5 few
CASSSPGLAPSNEQFF TGCGCCAGCAGCTCGCCGGGACTAGCGCCATCCAATGAGCAGTTCTTC TRBJ2-1 TRBD2 TRBV5-1 -
CASSSQISGSTYNEQFF TGTGCCAGCAGTTCCCAAATTAGCGGGAGTACTTACAATGAGCAGTTCTTC TRBJ2-1 TRBD2 TRBV28 few
CASDLRENTGELFF TGTGCCAGCGATTTGCGGGAGAACACCGGGGAGCTGTTTTTT TRBJ2-2 - TRBV2 few
CASSEPGSPSGYTF TGTGCCAGCAGTGAGCCAGGCTCTCCCTCTGGCTACACCTTC TRBJ1-2 - TRBV25-1 -
CASSLPRTGDTGELFF TGCGCCAGCAGCTTGCCTCGGACAGGGGACACCGGGGAGCTGTTTTTT TRBJ2-2 TRBD1 TRBV5-1 few
CASSSRQVKAFF TGTGCCAGCAGCTCAAGACAGGTGAAAGCTTTCTTT TRBJ1-1 - TRBV13 -
CASSLTSGRLNEQFF TGTGCCAGCAGCTTAACTAGCGGGAGGTTAAATGAGCAGTTCTTC TRBJ2-1 TRBD2 TRBV7-6 few
CASSIPLVYNEQFF TGTGCCAGTAGTATCCCACTAGTTTACAATGAGCAGTTCTTC TRBJ2-1 - TRBV19 -
CASSVSLAGETQYF TGTGCCAGCAGCGTAAGCCTAGCGGGAGAGACCCAGTACTTC TRBJ2-5 TRBD2 TRBV9 few
CASSELGGPTGELFF TGTGCCAGCAGTGAATTAGGAGGTCCCACCGGGGAGCTGTTTTTT TRBJ2-2 - TRBV6-1 few
CASSREDRVTDTQYF TGTGCCAGCAGTCGGGAGGACAGGGTTACAGATACGCAGTATTTT TRBJ2-3 - TRBV2 -
CASSLFWRYYEQYF TGTGCCAGCAGTTTATTTTGGAGATACTACGAGCAGTACTTC TRBJ2-7 - TRBV27 -
CASSNNAGTSGILYF TGTGCCAGCAGCAACAACGCCGGGACTAGCGGGATTTTGTACTTC TRBJ2-5 TRBD2 TRBV7-3 few
CASSLGDYEQYF TGCGCCAGCAGCTTGGGGGACTACGAGCAGTACTTC TRBJ2-7 - TRBV5-1 -
CASSLAGTGGINEQYF TGTGCCAGCAGCCTGGCCGGGACAGGGGGTATCAACGAGCAGTACTTC TRBJ2-7 TRBD1 TRBV7-9 -
CASSFGRGVNEQFF TGTGCCAGTAGTTTCGGCAGGGGGGTGAATGAGCAGTTCTTC TRBJ2-1 - TRBV19 few
CASSVAREPTDTQYF TGTGCCAGCAGTGTAGCGCGGGAGCCGACAGATACGCAGTATTTT TRBJ2-3 TRBD2 TRBV6-1 few
CASSPLPGTSGSLLYNEQFF TGTGCCAGCTCACCACTACCCGGGACTAGCGGGAGCCTACTCTACAATGAGCAGTTCTTC TRBJ2-1 TRBD2 TRBV18 -
CASSLTSTDTDTQYF TGCGCCAGCAGCTTGACTAGTACGGACACAGATACGCAGTATTTT TRBJ2-3 - TRBV5-1 -
CATSRKRQGGDTQYF TGTGCCACCAGCAGAAAACGACAGGGCGGAGATACGCAGTATTTT TRBJ2-3 TRBD1 TRBV15 -
CAWSGRGNQPQHF TGTGCCTGGAGTGGCAGGGGCAATCAGCCCCAGCATTTT TRBJ1-5 - TRBV30 few